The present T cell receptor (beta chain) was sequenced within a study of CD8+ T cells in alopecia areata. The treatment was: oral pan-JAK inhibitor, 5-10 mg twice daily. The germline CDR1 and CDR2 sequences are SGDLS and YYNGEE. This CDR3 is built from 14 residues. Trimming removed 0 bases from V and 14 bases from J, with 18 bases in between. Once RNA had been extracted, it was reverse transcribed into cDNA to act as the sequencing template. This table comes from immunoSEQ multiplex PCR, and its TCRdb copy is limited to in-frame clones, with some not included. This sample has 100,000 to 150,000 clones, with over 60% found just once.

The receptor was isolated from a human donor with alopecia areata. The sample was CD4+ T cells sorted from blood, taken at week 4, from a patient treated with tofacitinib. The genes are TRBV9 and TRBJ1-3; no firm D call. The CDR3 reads CASSVAPSAGRVYF. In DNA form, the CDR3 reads TGTGCCAGCAGCGTAGCCCCGTCGGCTGGGAGGGTATATTTT.